The rows below give T cell receptor beta chains drawn from one sample of a study of patients and donors after allogeneic stem cell transplantation. One entry per CDR3 protein results from TCRdb running MiXCR on the RT-PCR reads. The profile shows about 960,000 distinct CDR3 sequences, under 20% of them singletons. The sequenced sample consisted of blood, either unsorted or a sorted T cell fraction (not recorded which). These receptors all come from a human donor who was either an allogeneic HSCT recipient or a stem cell or donor lymphocyte infusion donor (not recorded which). It is not recorded whose cells these are; they may come from a transplant donor. CDR3s include the opening cysteine and the closing phenylalanine or tryptophan. The D gene is left open where the match is weak. The size entry is marked missing in some rows and otherwise reads once, few, many or a size class.

size: .
J: TRBJ1-1
length: 15
V: TRBV7-6
D: TRBD1
DNA: TGTGCCAGCAGCTTAGCGAGAGGGGGCAGGACTGAAGCTTTCTTT
CDR3: CASSLARGGRTEAFF

size: .
J: TRBJ1-1
length: 14
V: TRBV29-1
D: .
DNA: TGCAGCGTTGGGGGGGGAATCGGGATCACTGAAGCTTTCTTT
CDR3: CSVGGGIGITEAFF

size: many
J: TRBJ1-6
length: 12
V: TRBV7-2
D: .
DNA: TGTGCCAGCAGCTTAGATAATTCACCCCTCCACTTT
CDR3: CASSLDNSPLHF

size: .
J: TRBJ2-3
length: 14
V: TRBV2
D: TRBD2
DNA: TGTGCCAGCAACCAGCGGGGGGTAGCAGATACGCAGTATTTT
CDR3: CASNQRGVADTQYF

size: .
J: TRBJ2-2
length: 15
V: TRBV7-7
D: .
DNA: TGTGCTAGCAGCTTAATGGGCAGGTTCACCGGGGAGCTGTTTTTT
CDR3: CASSLMGRFTGELFF

size: few
J: TRBJ2-7
length: 14
V: TRBV29-1
D: TRBD1
DNA: TGCAGCGTCGAAGACAGGGGACCTTACTACGAGCAGTACTTC
CDR3: CSVEDRGPYYEQYF

size: .
J: TRBJ2-7
length: 14
V: TRBV6-1
D: TRBD1
DNA: TGTGCCAGCAGAGGCAGGGGGTACTCCTACGAGCAGTACTTC
CDR3: CASRGRGYSYEQYF

size: few
J: TRBJ2-2
length: 16
V: TRBV7-3
D: .
DNA: TGTGCCAGCAGCTTTGGGGATTTCCCCCACACCGGGGAGCTGTTTTTT
CDR3: CASSFGDFPHTGELFF

size: few
J: TRBJ2-5
length: 14
V: TRBV27
D: TRBD2
DNA: TGTGCCAGCACTAGCGGGAGGGCCGCCGAGACCCAGTACTTC
CDR3: CASTSGRAAETQYF

size: few
J: TRBJ1-5
length: 18
V: TRBV6-2/TRBV6-3
D: .
DNA: TGTGCCAGCAGTTCGGAGCGAAACAAAACAGTAAAAAATCAGCCCCAGCATTTT
CDR3: CASSSERNKTVKNQPQHF

size: few
J: TRBJ1-5
length: 13
V: TRBV20-1
D: TRBD1
DNA: TGCAGTGCTATTGACAGGGGAGATCAGCCCCAGCATTTT
CDR3: CSAIDRGDQPQHF

size: few
J: TRBJ1-4
length: 14
V: TRBV20-1
D: TRBD1
DNA: TGCAGTGCGACTCCCCGGACAGGGAGTGGAAAACTGTTTTTT
CDR3: CSATPRTGSGKLFF

size: many
J: TRBJ1-5
length: 18
V: TRBV5-6
D: TRBD1
DNA: TGTGCCAGCAGCTTGGCCCCGACAGGGGGCAGGGGCAATCAGCCCCAGCATTTT
CDR3: CASSLAPTGGRGNQPQHF

size: .
J: TRBJ1-2
length: 13
V: TRBV11-2
D: .
DNA: TGTGCCAGCAGCTTAGTGGTGGCCTATGGCTACACCTTC
CDR3: CASSLVVAYGYTF

size: few
J: TRBJ2-5
length: 16
V: TRBV4-1
D: TRBD2
DNA: TGCGCCAGCTCAAGCTCCAGATTAGGACTAGCGTCGACCCAGTACTTC
CDR3: CASSSSRLGLASTQYF

size: many
J: TRBJ1-6
length: 14
V: TRBV12-3/TRBV12-4
D: .
DNA: TGTGCCAGCAGTTTAGTACCTAATAATTCACCCCTCCACTTT
CDR3: CASSLVPNNSPLHF

size: .
J: TRBJ1-3
length: 18
V: TRBV5-1
D: .
DNA: TGCGCCAGCAGCAAATCCGAGTTACAGGGCCCCTCTGGAAACACCATATATTTT
CDR3: CASSKSELQGPSGNTIYF

size: .
J: TRBJ1-1
length: 14
V: TRBV18
D: .
DNA: TGTGCCAGCTCACCACCAATATGGGACACTGAAGCTTTCTTT
CDR3: CASSPPIWDTEAFF

size: .
J: TRBJ1-1
length: 18
V: TRBV19
D: TRBD1
DNA: TGTGCCAGTAGTTCTACGGACAGGGCATCCCTAATGAACACTGAAGCTTTCTTT
CDR3: CASSSTDRASLMNTEAFF

size: few
J: TRBJ1-2
length: 17
V: TRBV6-2/TRBV6-3
D: .
DNA: TGTGCCAGCAGTCCCCCCCAGTCCGCAGGGAGGAACTATGGCTACACCTTC
CDR3: CASSPPQSAGRNYGYTF

size: .
J: TRBJ2-5
length: 16
V: TRBV2
D: .
DNA: TGTGCCAGCAGTGAAGCGGTGAGGGGGGGACTAGAGACCCAGTACTTC
CDR3: CASSEAVRGGLETQYF

size: many
J: TRBJ2-1
length: 15
V: TRBV9
D: TRBD2
DNA: TGTGCCAGCAGCGAGGGACTAGCGGGAGACAATGAGCAGTTCTTC
CDR3: CASSEGLAGDNEQFF

size: .
J: TRBJ2-5
length: 17
V: TRBV7-8
D: TRBD2
DNA: TGTGCCAGCAGCTTAGCGGGCGGGGGGGCCTCCAGGGAGACCCAGTACTTC
CDR3: CASSLAGGGASRETQYF

size: many
J: TRBJ2-5
length: 11
V: TRBV29-1
D: TRBD1
DNA: TGCAGCGCGACAGGGGAAGAGACCCAGTACTTC
CDR3: CSATGEETQYF

size: many
J: TRBJ2-1
length: 14
V: TRBV12-3/TRBV12-4
D: .
DNA: TGTGCCAGCAGTTTTAACCGGGTCCTTAATGAGCAGTTCTTC
CDR3: CASSFNRVLNEQFF

size: .
J: TRBJ1-2
length: 13
V: TRBV29-1
D: .
DNA: TGCAGCGTTGAAGTAAGATATCCTTATGGCTACACCTTC
CDR3: CSVEVRYPYGYTF

size: .
J: TRBJ2-3
length: 17
V: TRBV5-1
D: TRBD2
DNA: TGCGCCAGCAGCGCGGGACTAGCGGGAGCCCGCACAGATACGCAGTATTTT
CDR3: CASSAGLAGARTDTQYF

size: few
J: TRBJ1-4
length: 13
V: TRBV4-3
D: .
DNA: TGCGCCAGTGCAAGGGATATGAATGAAAAACTGTTTTTT
CDR3: CASARDMNEKLFF

size: many
J: TRBJ2-5
length: 16
V: TRBV10-3
D: .
DNA: TGTGCCATCAGTAGGACGGCGGGGCCGTACCAAGAGACCCAGTACTTC
CDR3: CAISRTAGPYQETQYF

size: many
J: TRBJ2-5
length: 15
V: TRBV12-3/TRBV12-4
D: TRBD1
DNA: TGTGCCAGCAGTTCCGGGACAGGGGGGCAAGAGACCCAGTACTTC
CDR3: CASSSGTGGQETQYF

size: few
J: TRBJ2-1
length: 13
V: TRBV25-1
D: .
DNA: TGTGCCAGCAGTTGGGCAGGGGATGATGAGCAGTTCTTC
CDR3: CASSWAGDDEQFF

size: few
J: TRBJ1-1
length: 15
V: TRBV29-1
D: TRBD1
DNA: TGCAGCGGAACCGGGACAGGGCGCGGAAGAACTGAAGCTTTCTTT
CDR3: CSGTGTGRGRTEAFF

size: few
J: TRBJ2-3
length: 15
V: TRBV5-1
D: TRBD1
DNA: TGCGCCAGCAGCTTGGACAGGGGTTACGCAGATACGCAGTATTTT
CDR3: CASSLDRGYADTQYF

size: .
J: TRBJ1-4
length: 14
V: TRBV5-1
D: .
DNA: TGCGCCAGCAGCTCCGGGACGGATAATGCAAAACTGTTTTTT
CDR3: CASSSGTDNAKLFF

size: few
J: TRBJ2-5
length: 16
V: TRBV11-2
D: .
DNA: TGTGCCAGCAGCTTAGATGGCGCCAGCGCCCACGAGACCCAGTACTTC
CDR3: CASSLDGASAHETQYF

size: few
J: TRBJ1-4
length: 15
V: TRBV14
D: .
DNA: TGTGCCAGCAGCAAGAGGAGACCCACCGGGGAAAAACTGTTTTTT
CDR3: CASSKRRPTGEKLFF